This T cell receptor (beta chain) originates from a study of metastatic and nonmetastatic thyroid tumors. Study details: The comparison covered peripheral blood and tumor or nodule tissue in malignant and benign thyroid patients. Study-level findings and limits: In blood and tumor, TCR beta diversity was reportedly significantly higher in malignant thyroid tumors than in benign nodules.

As to this clone: Its antigen is not known.

In the study's own analysis: It was from CDR3 differences across clinicopathological groups that a distant-metastasis classifier for papillary thyroid cancer was built. TCRdb re-clonotyped the PCR reads via MiXCR. These V and J calls are TCRdb output, not the study's own analysis. The top ten clones hold about 3.6% of a sample with around 26,000 clones, 15% of them seen once. Before thyroid surgery, none of the patients had received any treatment. This clonotype was obtained from a female donor with papillary thyroid cancer or a benign thyroid nodule (not recorded which). Some clones in this sample may be carry-over from other donors' samples. The sequencing input was blood.

CDR3 in DNA: TGCGCCAGCCTACTGGGGGATTCGGACACCGGGGAGCTGTTTTTT. This encodes CASLLGDSDTGELFF. This chain uses TRBV5-1 with TRBJ2-2; the D call may be TRBD1 or TRBD2 (5 bases each). Trimming took 7 bases from V and 3 from J, leaving 16 bases between them. The CDR3 spans 15 residues. Per germline, CDR1 SGHRS and CDR2 YFSETQ.